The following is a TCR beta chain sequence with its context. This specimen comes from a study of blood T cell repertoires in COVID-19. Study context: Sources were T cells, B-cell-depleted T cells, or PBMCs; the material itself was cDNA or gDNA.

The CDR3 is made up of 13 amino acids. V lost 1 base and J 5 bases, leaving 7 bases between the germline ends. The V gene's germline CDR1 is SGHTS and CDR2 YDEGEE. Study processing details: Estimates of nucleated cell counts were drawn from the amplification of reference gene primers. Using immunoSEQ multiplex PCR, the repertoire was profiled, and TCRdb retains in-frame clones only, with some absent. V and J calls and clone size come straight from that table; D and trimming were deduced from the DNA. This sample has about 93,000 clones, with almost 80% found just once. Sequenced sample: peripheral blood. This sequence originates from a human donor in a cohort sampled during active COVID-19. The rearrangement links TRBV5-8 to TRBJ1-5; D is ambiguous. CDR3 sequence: CASSLKRDQPQHF. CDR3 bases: TGTGCCAGCAGCTTGAAGCGAGATCAGCCCCAGCATTTT.